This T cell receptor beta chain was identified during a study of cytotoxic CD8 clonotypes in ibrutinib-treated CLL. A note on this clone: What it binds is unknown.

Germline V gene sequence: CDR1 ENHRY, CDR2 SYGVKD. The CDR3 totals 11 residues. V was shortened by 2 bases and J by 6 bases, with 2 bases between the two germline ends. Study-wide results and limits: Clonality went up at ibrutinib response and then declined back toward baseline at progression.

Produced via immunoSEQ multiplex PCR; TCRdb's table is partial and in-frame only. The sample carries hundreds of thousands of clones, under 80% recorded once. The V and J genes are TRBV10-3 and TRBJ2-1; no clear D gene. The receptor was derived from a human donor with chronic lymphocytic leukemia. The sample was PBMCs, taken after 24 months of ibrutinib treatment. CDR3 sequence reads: CAISETNEQFF. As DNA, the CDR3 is TGTGCCATCAGTGAGACCAATGAGCAGTTCTTC.